Sequencing of this TCR beta chain was carried out in a study of identical twins. CDR3 length: 13 amino acids. The trim removed 3 bases at V and 5 bases at J, leaving 3 bases unmatched. Germline CDR1 reads LGHNA; CDR2 reads YNFKEQ. TCRdb ran MiXCR on the 5' RACE reads and lists one entry per CDR3 protein. Of 450,000 to 650,000 distinct CDR3 sequences in the sample, approximately 16% were seen once. This clonotype has only a few counts. Its cognate antigen is unknown. Whole-study findings and limits: Models underestimated how often monozygotic twins shared out-of-frame TCR alpha. Zero-insertion analyses were open to partial confounding by invariant MAIT and iNKT cells. Twins showed weaker excess sharing in their beta out-of-frame sequences.

Another study also made use of these data, one on yellow fever vaccine responses in identical twins.

This chain links TRBV4-2 with TRBJ2-7; 8 nucleotides line up with TRBD2. This sequence originates from a woman aged 18-30 years in good health. The sample comprised CD4+ T cells sorted from blood. CDR3 DNA sequence: TGTGCCAGCAGCCAGACTAGCGTAGACGAGCAGTACTTC. As protein: CASSQTSVDEQYF.